The following is a T cell receptor (beta chain) sequence with its context. The antigen is undetermined. The data originate from a study of post-analysis software for immune sequencing data. Study results and limitations: Relative to controls, patients had about five TRBV segments at higher frequency, with TRBV5-6, TRBV5-1 and TRBV20-1 among these. People with multiple sclerosis had a significantly lower normalized Chao1 diversity than controls did.

Unique molecular identifiers featured in each of the TCR beta cDNA libraries. T cells numbering roughly 1 to 10 million yielded cDNA molecules that totaled some 500,000. MiXCR, run by TCRdb on the PCR reads, gives a single entry per CDR3 protein. The table records 350,000 to 450,000 distinct CDR3 sequences, 39% of them present only once. Germline V CDR1 and CDR2: SEHNR, FQNEAQ (reference sequence). The CDR3 is 14 amino acids. Unmatched junction bases numbered 7, after V lost 3 bases and J lost 7 bases. The sequence was collected from a girl between 2 and 10 years old with multiple sclerosis. The V and J genes are TRBV7-9 and TRBJ1-1; TRBD1 matches at 8 bases. The sequenced sample was blood. CDR3 loop: CASSFGQGAYEAFF. In DNA, the CDR3 is TGTGCCAGCAGCTTCGGACAGGGTGCCTATGAAGCTTTCTTT.